What follows are 10 T cell receptor beta chains derived from one specimen sequenced in a study of cytomegalovirus exposure and HLA in healthy donors. 13 Jbeta primers and 60 Vbeta primers were used for the PCR. Method: immunoSEQ multiplex PCR; TCRdb's copy keeps in-frame clones and lacks some. Among nearly 100,000 clones listed, approximately 9% were seen once. Sequences were obtained from PBMCs. Source of these receptors: a man over 45 in good health and CMV-seropositive.

This clone has just a few counts. This sequence joins TRBV5-1 and TRBJ2-3, with 12 positions matching TRBD2. The V segment lost 7 bases and the J segment 2 bases; nucleotides outside the gene matches: 5. Germline loops: CDR1 SGHRS, CDR2 YFSETQ. CDR3 length equals 15 residues. The CDR3 DNA reads TGCGCCAGCGCCAGGACTAGCGGGAACACAGATACGCAGTATTTT. Its protein product is CASARTSGNTDTQYF.

This clone was observed a handful of times. The chain recombines TRBV5-1 with TRBJ1-4; TRBD1 agrees at 11 bases. Germline CDR1 SGHRS, CDR2 YFSETQ. V dropped 0 bases and J dropped 7; count of bases not matched to a gene: 8. The CDR3 spans 17 residues. For the CDR3, the DNA is TGCGCCAGCAGCTTGGGGACAGGGGGCGCACGGGTTGAAAAACTGTTTTTT. This encodes CASSLGTGGARVEKLFF.

This clone has just a few counts. This chain uses TRBV7-9 with TRBJ2-2; possibly TRBD2 for D (5 bases). V lost 7 bases and J 5 bases, leaving 17 bases between the germline ends. This CDR3 spans 15 amino acids. The germline V gene has CDR1 SEHNR and CDR2 FQNEAQ (reference sequence). CDR3 nucleotide sequence: TGTGCCAGCATCCCTTGGGAGTCCAAGACCGGGGAGCTGTTTTTT. It codes for CASIPWESKTGELFF.

This clone was detected a few times. V is TRBV9 and J is TRBJ2-1, with a weak D call TRBD2 (6 bases). Trimming took 0 bases from V and 5 from J, leaving 12 bases between them. From germline, CDR1 is SGDLS and CDR2 YYNGEE. The CDR3 is made up of 15 amino acids. CDR3 sequence: CASSVAGRLDNEQFF. The DNA for the CDR3 is TGTGCCAGCAGCGTAGCGGGGAGGTTGGACAATGAGCAGTTCTTC.

The gene calls are TRBV6-1 and TRBJ1-5; 7 bases map to TRBD1. The germline V gene encodes CDR1 MNHNS and CDR2 SASEGT. J lost 4 bases, V lost 6 bases, and 6 bases had no gene match. The CDR3 has 14 residues. The CDR3 nucleotides read TGTGCCAGCAGCCCGGGACAGTTGAATCAGCCCCAGCATTTT. It translates to CASSPGQLNQPQHF.

This clone was counted between two and nine times. This chain links TRBV11-2 with TRBJ2-3; D remains unclear. Germline CDR1 and CDR2: SGHAT and FQNNGV. CDR3 length: 14 residues. V gave up 0 bases and J gave up 0 bases, with 4 bases separating them. The CDR3 nucleotides are TGTGCCAGCAGCTTAGACAGTAGCACAGATACGCAGTATTTT. Its translation: CASSLDSSTDTQYF.

The chain has TRBV19 and TRBJ1-2; D might be TRBD1 (5 bases). CDR1 is LNHDA and CDR2 is SQIVND in the germline V gene (reference sequence). This CDR3 has 14 residues. V was shortened by 3 bases and J by 4 bases, with 12 bases between the two germline ends. CDR3 in amino acids: CASSIAQVTYGYTF. Written as DNA, the CDR3 is TGTGCCAGTAGTATCGCACAGGTGACCTATGGCTACACCTTC.

V and J are TRBV10-2 and TRBJ2-3; 9 nucleotides line up with TRBD1. Germline CDR1 reads WSHSY; CDR2 reads SAAADI. The CDR3 runs 18 residues. J lost 3 bases, V lost 7 bases, and 17 bases had no gene match. CDR3 in DNA: TGCGCCAGCACCCTCCGCTTTCAAGGGACAGGGAAGACAGATACGCAGTATTTT. It is translated as CASTLRFQGTGKTDTQYF.

V is TRBV5-1 and J is TRBJ1-6; D may be TRBD1 (5 bases). V shed 4 bases and J shed 14 bases, with 16 bases lying between them. The germline V gene encodes CDR1 SGHRS and CDR2 YFSETQ. CDR3 length: 13 residues. As DNA, the CDR3 is TGCGCCAGCAGCCCGGGGGTGTCGTCGTCCCTCCACTTT. This encodes CASSPGVSSSLHF.

This clone was found a few times. The gene calls are TRBV19 and TRBJ1-2; 7 positions match TRBD1. Germline-derived CDR1 and CDR2 are LNHDA and SQIVND (reference sequence). CDR3 length equals 12 residues. CDR3 loop: CATRTGDYGYTF. The CDR3 DNA follows: TGTGCTACGCGCACAGGGGACTATGGCTACACCTTC.